The 14 T cell receptor beta chains below were found in one sample sequenced in a study of blood T cells in healthy people across ages. The authors ran a second PCR of about 7 to 12 cycles using a sample-barcoded 5' primer and a J-beta primer mix. TCRdb analysed the 5' RACE reads with MiXCR anew, one entry per CDR3 protein. The sample gives 1.5 million to 2 million distinct CDR3 sequences, roughly 52% of which show up once; approximately 2.1% is in the top ten. What was sequenced was blood. These receptors all stem from a woman aged 40-49 years in good health.

This clonotype was seen only a few times. The rearrangement joins TRBV5-1 to TRBJ2-1; D is unresolved. Germline CDR1 SGHRS, CDR2 YFSETQ. The germline V and J ends were trimmed by 2 bases and 8 bases, with 11 bases remaining between them. This CDR3 has 13 residues. CDR3 sequence (DNA): TGCGCCAGCAGCTTCTCTCTTGGCTATGAGCAGTTCTTC. It codes for CASSFSLGYEQFF.

The chain carries TRBV4-1 and TRBJ1-2, with 8 bases fitting TRBD1. CDR1 and CDR2 (germline): MGHRA, YSYEKL. Trimming took 4 bases from V and 8 from J; bases not matched to a gene: 12. CDR3 size: 15 residues. CDR3: CASSPIQGALLGYTF. CDR3 nucleotide sequence: TGCGCCAGCAGCCCTATCCAGGGGGCCCTACTCGGCTACACCTTC.

This clonotype showed up just a few times. CDR3 region: CSVPGGVFETQYF. The CDR3 DNA is TGCAGTGTGCCAGGGGGGGTGTTTGAGACCCAGTACTTC. The chain joins TRBV20-1 to TRBJ2-5; D is perhaps TRBD1 or TRBD2 (7 bases each). This CDR3 has 13 residues. Per germline, CDR1 DFQATT and CDR2 SNEGSKA (reference sequence). Trimming pared 7 bases from V and 5 bases from J, leaving 17 bases between.

A note on this clonotype: One end of the junction fails to match germline, which may point to a read error. The rearrangement uses TRBV4-3 and TRBJ2-5; D might be TRBD1 (5 bases). The CDR3 loop spans 15 amino acids. Germline V gene data show CDR1 as LGHNA and CDR2 as YSLEER. The CDR3: CTSSQQDLSYNEQYF. As DNA, the CDR3 is TGCACCAGCAGCCAACAGGACCTCTCCTACAATGAGCAGTACTTC.

The chain links TRBV3-1 to TRBJ1-2; TRBD1 aligns across 9 bases. The V gene's germline CDR1 is LGHDT and CDR2 YNNKEL (reference sequence). J was trimmed by 8 bases and V by 1 base; bases with no gene match: 5. CDR3 length equals 14 residues. The CDR3 reads CASSQGDRERGYTF. The CDR3, as DNA: TGTGCCAGCAGCCAAGGGGACAGGGAAAGGGGCTACACCTTC.

Details on this clonotype: Since a much larger clone is just one base distant, this may be a read error. The chain carries TRBV6-5 and TRBJ2-4, with 10 bases aligning to TRBD1. Judging by the DNA end, TRBJ2-7 fits better; the J call may be wrong. Germline V lookup: CDR1 MNHEY, CDR2 SVGAGI. The CDR3 is 15 residues long. The DNA for the CDR3 is TGTACCAGCAGTTCCCCGGGACAGGGGATCTACGAGCAGTACTTC. This encodes CTSSSPGQGIYEQYF.

The CDR3 protein is CSVEDPVDGTAYGYTF. In DNA, the CDR3 is TGCAGCGTTGAAGATCCCGTAGACGGAACCGCCTATGGCTACACCTTC. The V call is TRBV29-1, the J call TRBJ1-2; D is ambiguous. This CDR3 is built from 16 residues. Trimming took 0 bases from V and 4 from J, leaving 18 bases between them. Germline loops: CDR1 SQVTM, CDR2 ANQGSEA.

The chain couples TRBV27 to TRBJ2-5; D is ambiguous. The CDR3 runs to 15 residues. V lost 0 bases and J lost 7, with 15 bases in between. Germline CDR1 reads MNHEY; CDR2 reads SMNVEV (reference sequence). CDR3 bases: TGTGCCAGCAGTTTATCGCTAACCAGATACGGGACCCAGTACTTC. This gives the protein CASSLSLTRYGTQYF.

This clonotype has more than one count but fewer than ten. The chain recombines TRBV6-6 with TRBJ1-5; D ambiguous. This CDR3 region has 15 residues. The V end lost 3 bases, the J end lost 2 bases, and 11 bases lay between the germline ends. Germline V lookup: CDR1 MNHNY, CDR2 SVGAGI (reference sequence). The DNA for the CDR3 is TGTGCCAGCAGTTATTGGGGTGGCGGCAATCAGCCCCAGCATTTT. Translated, it gives CASSYWGGGNQPQHF.

The sample holds many counts of this clonotype. J is TRBJ2-5 and V is TRBV20-1; TRBD1 agrees at 9 bases. The CDR3 spans 13 residues. Germline V CDR1 and CDR2: DFQATT, SNEGSKA (reference sequence). CDR3 loop: CSARDRVGETQYF. The CDR3 nucleotides are TGCAGCGCCCGGGACAGGGTTGGAGAGACCCAGTACTTC.

There are a few counts of this clonotype. The gene calls are TRBV5-5 and TRBJ1-2, with D possibly being TRBD1 (6 bases). In germline, CDR1 is SGHKS, CDR2 YYEKEE (reference sequence). Trimming took off 3 bases at V and 5 bases at J, with 11 bases between the two ends. The CDR3 length is 13 residues. The CDR3: CASSWDTMYGYTF. The CDR3 bases are TGTGCCAGCAGCTGGGACACCATGTATGGCTACACCTTC.

This clonotype has a handful of counts. This sequence joins TRBV29-1 and TRBJ1-2; D is perhaps TRBD1 (6 bases). Trimming pared 4 bases from V and 8 bases from J, leaving 20 bases between. Germline CDR1 is SQVTM and CDR2 is ANQGSEA. CDR3 length: 14 residues. CDR3 sequence: CSVVTAHKQGGYTF. CDR3 sequence (DNA): TGCAGCGTTGTAACAGCCCATAAACAGGGAGGCTACACCTTC.

The chain employs TRBV5-1 and TRBJ2-6, with D unresolved. V lost 4 bases to trimming and J lost 2 bases, with 10 bases between them. CDR1 and CDR2 (germline): SGHRS, YFSETQ. CDR3 length: 15 residues. CDR3 coding DNA: TGCGCCAGCAGCCAAAAGAACACTGGGGCCAACGTCCTGACTTTC. Translating gives CASSQKNTGANVLTF.

This rearrangement joins TRBV28 to TRBJ1-2, with TRBD1 as a possible D gene (6 bases). The germline V and J ends were trimmed by 5 bases and 8 bases, with 15 bases remaining between them. This CDR3 is 13 amino acids long. Germline CDR1 is MDHEN and CDR2 is SYDVKM. CDR3 in DNA: TGTGCCAGCAGTGGGGGCCAGGTGAGAGGCTACACCTTC. This translates into CASSGGQVRGYTF.